This T cell receptor (beta chain) is from a study of blood T cells in healthy people across ages. Then a second PCR, running roughly 7 to 12 cycles, was carried out with a sample-barcoded 5' primer and a J-beta primer mix. Every sample gave at least 3 million paired-end reads containing CDR3. Each CDR3 protein gets one entry after TCRdb re-called the 5' RACE reads with MiXCR. The sample has some 1,800,000 distinct CDR3 sequences, around 42% seen once. Germline V gene lookup returns CDR1 MNHEY and CDR2 SVGAGI. Germline trimming cut 6 bases from V and 4 bases from J; bases unmatched to any gene: 12. CDR3 length equals 15 residues. General study results and limits: Long-lived and aged donors differed, with more naive CD4+ cells and higher diversity in the long-lived. For the donors, CMV status was unknown and possibly confounded expanded clonotype changes.

On this clonotype: Its antigen remains unidentified.

This sequence joins TRBV6-5 and TRBJ2-7, with 7 bases that match TRBD2. Specimen: blood. The source is a human donor in good health. The CDR3 DNA reads TGTGCCAGCAGCCCCCGGGGTAGGGGAGGGTACGAGCAGTACTTC. Translating gives CASSPRGRGGYEQYF.